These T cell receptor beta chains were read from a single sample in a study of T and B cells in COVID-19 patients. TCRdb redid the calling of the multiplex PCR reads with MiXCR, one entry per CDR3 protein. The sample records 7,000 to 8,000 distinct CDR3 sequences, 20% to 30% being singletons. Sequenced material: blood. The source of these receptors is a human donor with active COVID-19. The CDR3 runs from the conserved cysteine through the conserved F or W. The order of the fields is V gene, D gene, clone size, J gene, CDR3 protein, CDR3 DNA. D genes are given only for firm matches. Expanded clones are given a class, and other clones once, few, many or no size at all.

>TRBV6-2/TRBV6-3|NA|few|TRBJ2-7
CATSTEYRGAGGEQYF
TGTGCCACGTCGACTGAATACAGGGGCGCGGGAGGCGAGCAGTACTTC
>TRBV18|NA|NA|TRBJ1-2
CASSPSTGLHF
TGTGCCAGCTCACCTTCGACAGGCCTCCACTTC
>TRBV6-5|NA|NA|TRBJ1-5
CASSYSGSPGYQPQHF
TGTGCCAGCAGTTACTCAGGGAGCCCAGGGTATCAGCCCCAGCATTTT
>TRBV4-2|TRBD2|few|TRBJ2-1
CASSQSPRGASGSFSYNEQFF
TGTGCCAGCAGCCAAAGTCCTCGAGGGGCTAGCGGGAGTTTCTCCTACAATGAGCAGTTCTTC
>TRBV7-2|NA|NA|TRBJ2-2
CASSLGVWGELFF
TGTGCCAGCAGCTTAGGTGTTTGGGGGGAGCTGTTTTTT
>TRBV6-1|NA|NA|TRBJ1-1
CASSAGPSTEAFF
TGTGCCAGCAGTGCGGGACCTAGCACTGAAGCTTTCTTT
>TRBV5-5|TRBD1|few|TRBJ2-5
CASSSTGRQETQYF
TGTGCCAGCAGCTCGACAGGGCGACAAGAGACCCAGTACTTC
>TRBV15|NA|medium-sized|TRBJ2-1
CATSGSGASAYNEQFF
TGTGCCACCAGCGGCTCCGGGGCTAGCGCGTACAATGAGCAGTTCTTC
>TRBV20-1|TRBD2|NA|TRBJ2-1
CSATTSGGASYNEQFF
TGCAGTGCTACGACTAGCGGGGGGGCTAGTTACAATGAGCAGTTCTTC
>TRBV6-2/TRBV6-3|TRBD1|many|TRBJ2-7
CASSYTGTGAYEQYF
TGTGCCAGCAGTTACACCGGGACAGGGGCCTACGAGCAGTACTTC
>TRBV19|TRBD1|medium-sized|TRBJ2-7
CASSKGQAEGDQYF
TGTGCCAGTAGTAAGGGACAGGCTGAGGGGGATCAGTACTTC
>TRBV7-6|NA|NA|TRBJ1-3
CASSATGVYGNTIYF
TGTGCCAGCAGCGCGACGGGGGTATATGGAAACACCATATATTTT
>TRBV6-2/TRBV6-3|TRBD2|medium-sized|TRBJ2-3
CASSARTSGTLTDTQYF
TGTGCCAGCAGTGCGCGGACTAGCGGAACCCTCACAGATACGCAGTATTTT
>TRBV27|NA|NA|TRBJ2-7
CASSLMGYEQYF
TGTGCCAGCAGTTTAATGGGCTACGAGCAGTACTTC
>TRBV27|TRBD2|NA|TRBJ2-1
CASFSGGNEQFF
TGTGCCAGTTTCTCGGGGGGAAATGAGCAGTTCTTC
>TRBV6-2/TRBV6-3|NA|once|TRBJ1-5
CATGGYSNQPQHF
TGTGCCACCGGGGGGTATAGCAATCAGCCCCAGCATTTT
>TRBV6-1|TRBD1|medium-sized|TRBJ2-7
CASSLGDSSYEQYF
TGTGCCAGCAGCCTGGGGGACAGCTCCTACGAGCAGTACTTC
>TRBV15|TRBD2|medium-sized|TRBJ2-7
CATSPGTGGYEQYF
TGTGCCACCAGCCCCGGGACGGGGGGCTACGAGCAGTACTTC
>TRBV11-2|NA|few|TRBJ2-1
CASSPWAGHQFF
TGTGCCAGCAGCCCATGGGCAGGGCACCAGTTCTTC
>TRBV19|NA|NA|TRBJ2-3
CASSIAKMPGTDTQYF
TGTGCCAGTAGTATCGCGAAGATGCCGGGCACAGATACGCAGTATTTT
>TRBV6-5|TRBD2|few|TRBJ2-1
CASSFTPGLAGVEQFF
TGTGCCAGCAGCTTTACGCCGGGACTAGCTGGGGTTGAGCAGTTCTTC
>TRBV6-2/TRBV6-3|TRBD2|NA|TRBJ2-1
CASSYLSGGVVNEQFF
TGTGCCAGCAGTTACCTTAGCGGGGGGGTGGTCAATGAGCAGTTCTTC
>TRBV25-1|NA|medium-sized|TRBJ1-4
CASRYGSNEKLFF
TGTGCCAGCAGATACGGCAGTAATGAAAAACTGTTTTTT
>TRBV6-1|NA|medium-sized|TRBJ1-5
CASSEGNQPQHF
TGTGCCAGCAGTGAAGGGAATCAGCCCCAGCATTTT
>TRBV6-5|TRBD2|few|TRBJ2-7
CASSYSRDSGRLSSYEQYF
TGTGCCAGCAGTTACTCGAGGGATAGCGGGAGGCTAAGCTCCTACGAGCAGTACTTC
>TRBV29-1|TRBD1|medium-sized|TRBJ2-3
CSVGQGATDTQYF
TGCAGCGTTGGACAGGGGGCCACAGATACGCAGTATTTT
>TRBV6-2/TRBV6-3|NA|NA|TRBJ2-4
CASTSRPAGGKNIQYF
TGTGCCAGCACCTCGAGACCAGCCGGGGGCAAAAACATTCAGTACTTC
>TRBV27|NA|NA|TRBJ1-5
CATGLRGEPQHF
TGTGCCACTGGCCTGAGGGGCGAGCCCCAGCATTTT
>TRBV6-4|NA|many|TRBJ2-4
CASSVEAGRENIQYF
TGTGCCAGCAGTGTGGAAGCCGGGAGAGAAAACATTCAGTACTTC
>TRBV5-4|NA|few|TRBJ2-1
CASSLPGYGSYNEQFF
TGTGCCAGCAGCTTGCCAGGGTATGGCTCCTACAATGAGCAGTTCTTC
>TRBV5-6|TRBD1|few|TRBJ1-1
CASSLAGQGEGEAFF
TGTGCCAGCAGCTTGGCTGGACAGGGGGAAGGTGAAGCTTTCTTT
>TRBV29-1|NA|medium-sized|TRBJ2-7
CSVEGTVPDEQYF
TGCAGCGTTGAAGGGACAGTACCCGACGAGCAGTACTTC
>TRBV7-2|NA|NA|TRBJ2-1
CASSFRLTTYNEQFF
TGTGCCAGCAGCTTTCGACTAACTACCTACAATGAGCAGTTCTTC
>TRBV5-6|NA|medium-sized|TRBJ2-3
CASSSTDTQYF
TGTGCCAGCAGCTCCACAGATACGCAGTATTTT
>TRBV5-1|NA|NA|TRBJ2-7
CASSLEGYEQYF
TGCGCCAGCAGCCTGGAGGGCTACGAGCAGTACTTC
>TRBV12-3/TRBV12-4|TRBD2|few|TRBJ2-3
CASRGLFSSGFGTDTQYF
TGTGCCAGCAGGGGATTATTTAGTAGCGGGTTTGGCACAGATACGCAGTATTTT